The following is a TCR beta chain sequence with its context. The data originate from a study of cytomegalovirus exposure and HLA in healthy donors. The PCR used 60 Vbeta and 13 Jbeta primers. Sequencing used immunoSEQ multiplex PCR; TCRdb keeps in-frame clones, though not all of them. The sample includes 150,000 to 200,000 clones, roughly 82% of them seen just once. The material sequenced was PBMCs. The source is a man in his forties or fifties in good health and CMV-seronegative.

This CDR3 is CAWSVLDTSTSHF. In nucleotides, the CDR3 is TGTGCCTGGAGTGTCCTCGACACCTCCACGTCCCACTTT. This chain uses TRBV30 with TRBJ1-6, with unresolved D. Germline V gene lookup returns CDR1 GTSNPN and CDR2 SVGIG (reference sequence). V lost 0 bases, J lost 18 bases, and 18 bases lay in between. The length of the CDR3 is 13 residues.